Reported below is one T cell receptor (beta chain). Its antigen is not known. The data were taken from a study of Ad26.COV2.S vaccination and SARS-CoV-2 variants. As for the study in general: Participant was drawn from the COV1001 Ad26.COV2.S trial arm. Donor got 5x10^10 or 1x10^11 viral particles of Ad26.COV2.S. Findings and caveats of the study: Recipients given vaccine exceeded placebo recipients in spike-specific TCR breadth.

V lost 3 bases and J lost 1, with 17 bases in between. The CDR3 sequence is 17 residues long. In germline, CDR1 is LGHDT, CDR2 YNNKEL (reference sequence). Profiled with immunoSEQ multiplex PCR; TCRdb holds only in-frame clones, not every one. The sample lists around 310,000 clones, roughly 90% seen once, with roughly 6% in the top ten. The treatment: around 19 received Ad26.COV2.S at low or high dose, single or two shots; about 5 received placebo; per-sample allocation not given. Day 63 after the first injection of vaccine or placebo was the sampling time. Source: peripheral blood, taken in a trial of Ad26.COV2.S vaccine versus placebo. The chain joins TRBV3-1 (or the pseudogene TRBV3-2) to TRBJ2-3; maybe TRBD2 (6 bases). The sequence derives from a person aged 18-60 years who received the Ad26.COV2.S COVID-19 vaccine or a placebo. This chain's CDR3 is CASSHGEWEAGTDTQYF. DNA for the CDR3: TGTGCCAGCAGCCACGGGGAATGGGAGGCGGGCACAGATACGCAGTATTTT.